Below, 10 T cell receptor beta chains from the same sample are listed, as sequenced in a study of control samples from healthy donors and cancer patients. Using immunoSEQ multiplex PCR, the repertoire was profiled, and TCRdb retains in-frame clones only, with some absent. The table lists approximately 90,000 clones, 80% to 95% of them singletons. Sequencing was performed on blood. The source is a woman aged 25 to 45 in good health.

The chain links TRBV2 to TRBJ2-5; 11 bases align to TRBD1. CDR3 length equals 15 residues. The J segment lost 6 bases and the V segment lost 6 bases, leaving 9 bases of the junction unmatched. Per germline, CDR1 SNHLY and CDR2 FYNNEI. CDR3 bases: TGTGCCAGCAGGATGGACAGGGGGCTTCGAAAGACCCAGTACTTC. This encodes CASRMDRGLRKTQYF.

The count of this clone is one. The chain couples TRBV6-5 to TRBJ2-2; the D gene is possibly TRBD2 (6 bases). This CDR3 contains 14 residues. Trimming stripped 6 bases from V and 5 bases from J, with 13 bases between. The germline gives CDR1 MNHEY, CDR2 SVGAGI. This CDR3 reads CASRSSVGTGELFF. The CDR3, as DNA: TGTGCCAGCAGATCTAGCGTCGGAACCGGGGAGCTGTTTTTT.

The chain couples TRBV6-1 to TRBJ1-4; 9 bases are a match to TRBD1. CDR1 and CDR2 (germline): MNHNS, SASEGT. J lost 5 bases, V lost 1 base, and 5 bases had no gene match. The CDR3 covers 16 residues. In DNA, the CDR3 is TGTGCCAGCAGTGAAGGGAGGGACAGGGAGAATGAAAAACTGTTTTTT. It is translated as CASSEGRDRENEKLFF.

The chain links TRBV6-5 to TRBJ1-1, with unresolved D. Germline CDR1 MNHEY, CDR2 SVGAGI. V dropped 0 bases and J dropped 1 base, with 6 bases sitting between them. CDR3 length: 14 amino acids. CDR3 loop: CASSYSVRNTEAFF. CDR3 DNA: TGTGCCAGCAGTTACTCGGTGCGGAACACTGAAGCTTTCTTT.

The gene calls are TRBV19 and TRBJ1-3, with 7 bases fitting TRBD1. Germline V CDR1 and CDR2: LNHDA, SQIVND (reference sequence). This CDR3 spans 15 amino acids. V was clipped by 1 base and J by 3 bases; unmatched bases: 3. This CDR3 reads CASSIGRDSGNTIYF. CDR3 coding DNA: TGTGCCAGTAGTATAGGTCGGGACAGTGGAAACACCATATATTTT.

The rearrangement links TRBV2 to TRBJ1-1, with a tentative D call TRBD1 (6 bases). This CDR3 spans 14 amino acids. V was pared by 6 bases and J by 0 bases, with 11 bases between. CDR1 SNHLY and CDR2 FYNNEI come from the germline V gene. The chain's CDR3 is CASSLGGLNTEAFF. The CDR3 DNA sequence: TGTGCCAGCAGCCTTGGGGGGCTGAACACTGAAGCTTTCTTT.

The chain employs TRBV4-1 and TRBJ2-3; 11 nucleotides agree with TRBD2. Germline loops: CDR1 MGHRA, CDR2 YSYEKL. The trim removed 4 bases at V and 3 bases at J, leaving 6 bases unmatched. The CDR3 is 16 residues long. The CDR3 DNA sequence: TGCGCCAGCAGCCCGACCGGGACTAGCGGTACAGATACGCAGTATTTT. Translated: CASSPTGTSGTDTQYF.

CDR3 nucleotides: TGTGCCAGCAGCTCCCAGGGATCGGGGGAGCTGTTTTTT. Translated: CASSSQGSGELFF. The chain has TRBV7-9 and TRBJ2-2; D is perhaps TRBD1 (5 bases). The CDR3 sequence is 13 residues long. V gave up 4 bases and J gave up 8 bases, with 11 bases separating them. CDR1 and CDR2 from the germline V gene are SEHNR and FQNEAQ (reference sequence).

CDR3 nucleotides: TGTGCCAGCAGCCGGGACACCCAAGAGACCCAGTACTTC. It codes for CASSRDTQETQYF. V and J are TRBV11-3 and TRBJ2-5; TRBD1 is a possible D gene (6 bases). The germline CDR1 and CDR2 sequences are SGHNT and YENEEA. The V end lost 5 bases, the J end lost 1 base, and 8 bases lay between the germline ends. This CDR3 contains 13 residues.

This sequence joins TRBV11-3 and TRBJ2-3; D gene uncertain. CDR3 length: 12 residues. V was cut by 6 bases and J by 10 bases, with 14 bases left in between. Germline V gene data show CDR1 as SGHNT and CDR2 as YENEEA. The CDR3 loop is CASRSTEGPQYF. The DNA of the CDR3 is TGTGCCAGCAGATCCACGGAAGGACCGCAGTATTTT.